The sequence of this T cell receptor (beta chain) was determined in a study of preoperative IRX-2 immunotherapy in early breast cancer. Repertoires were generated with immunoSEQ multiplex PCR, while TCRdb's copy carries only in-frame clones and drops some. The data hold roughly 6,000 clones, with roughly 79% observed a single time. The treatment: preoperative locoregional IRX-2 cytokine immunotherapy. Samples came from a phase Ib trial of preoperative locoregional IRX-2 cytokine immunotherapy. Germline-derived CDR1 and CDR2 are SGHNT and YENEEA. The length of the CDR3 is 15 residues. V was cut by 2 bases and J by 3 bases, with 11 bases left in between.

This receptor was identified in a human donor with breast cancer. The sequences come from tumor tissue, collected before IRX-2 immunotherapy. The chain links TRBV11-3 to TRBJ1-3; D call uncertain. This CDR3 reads CASSLRRAIGNTIYF. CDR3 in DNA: TGTGCCAGCAGCTTAAGGCGGGCAATTGGAAACACCATATATTTT.